Reported below is one TCR beta chain. The antigen this receptor binds is unknown. No base-level quality is on record; no much larger clone is a single base apart. The sample originates from a study of liver allograft versus peripheral blood T cells (dated by TCRdb to between 2020 and 2021). Background on the whole study: The study compared T cell receptor repertoires found within transplanted livers against repertoires in the peripheral blood of liver transplant recipients.

Sequenced on an Illumina MiSeq. The public sequencing data were trimmed at Q25 with fastp and processed into clonotypes with MiXCR by TCRdb, which kept only in-frame beta chains. Identical CDR3 protein sequences are pooled into one entry, listed with their most common genes and DNA. Across this sample there are about 1,000 distinct CDR3 sequences, with roughly two fifths seen only once. The ten top clones hold around 72% of the sample. The germline V gene gives CDR1 as KGHSH and CDR2 as LQKENI. The CDR3 spans 24 residues, from the cysteine through the phenylalanine. Kept here is only the CDR3 DNA, which spans 72 bases and is read in frame from base 1. Unmatched junction bases come to 24, with V trimmed by 2 bases and J by 0 bases. Results the study describes overall, beyond this receptor: T cell receptor repertoires inside liver allografts were reported to be different from the repertoires detected in peripheral blood.

The sequence is built from TRBV18 and TRBJ2-3, and 12 junction bases match TRBD2. The sequence was collected from a human patient who had a liver transplant. After a transplant, some T cells may be the graft donor's own cells. DNA sequence: TGTGCCAGCTCACCATACGAAATACACGGGAGACTAGCGGGAGCTTCACAAAGCACAGATACGCAGTATTTT. It specifies CASSPYEIHGRLAGASQSTDTQYF.